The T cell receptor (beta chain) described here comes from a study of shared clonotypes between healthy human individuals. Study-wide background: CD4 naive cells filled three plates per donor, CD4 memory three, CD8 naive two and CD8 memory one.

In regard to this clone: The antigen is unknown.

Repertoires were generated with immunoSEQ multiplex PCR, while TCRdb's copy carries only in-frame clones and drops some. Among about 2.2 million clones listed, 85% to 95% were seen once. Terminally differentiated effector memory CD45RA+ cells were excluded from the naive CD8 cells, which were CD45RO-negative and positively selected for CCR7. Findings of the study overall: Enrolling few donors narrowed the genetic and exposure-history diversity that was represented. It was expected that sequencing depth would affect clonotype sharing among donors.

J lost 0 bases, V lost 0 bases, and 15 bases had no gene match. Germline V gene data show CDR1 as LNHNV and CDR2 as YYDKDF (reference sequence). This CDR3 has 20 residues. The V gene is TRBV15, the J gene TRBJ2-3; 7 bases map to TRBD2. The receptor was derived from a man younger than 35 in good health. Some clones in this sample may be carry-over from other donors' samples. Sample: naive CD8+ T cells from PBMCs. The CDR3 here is CATSREGGRLVVSSTDTQYF. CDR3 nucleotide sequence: TGTGCCACCAGCAGAGAGGGGGGGAGACTTGTAGTGTCTAGCACAGATACGCAGTATTTT.